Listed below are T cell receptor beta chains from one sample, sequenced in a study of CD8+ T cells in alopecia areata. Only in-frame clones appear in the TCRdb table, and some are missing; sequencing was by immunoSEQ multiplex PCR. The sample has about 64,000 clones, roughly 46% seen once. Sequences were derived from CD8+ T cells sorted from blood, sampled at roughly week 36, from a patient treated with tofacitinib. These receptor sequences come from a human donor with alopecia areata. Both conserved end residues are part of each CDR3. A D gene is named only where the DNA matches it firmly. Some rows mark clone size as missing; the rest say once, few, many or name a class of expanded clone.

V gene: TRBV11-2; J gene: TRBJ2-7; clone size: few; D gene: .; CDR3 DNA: TGTGCCAGCAGCCCCGGTACCGGGACGGGCTCCTACGAGCAGTACTTC; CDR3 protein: CASSPGTGTGSYEQYF
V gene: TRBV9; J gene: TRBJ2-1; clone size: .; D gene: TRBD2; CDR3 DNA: TGTGCCAGCAGCGCCAGCGGGGGCGCTTACAATGAGCAGTTCTTC; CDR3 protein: CASSASGGAYNEQFF
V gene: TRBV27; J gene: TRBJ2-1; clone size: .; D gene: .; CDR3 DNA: TGTGCCAGCAGTTTATCATCCCGGGCCGCTAGCTACAATGAGCAGTTCTTC; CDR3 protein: CASSLSSRAASYNEQFF
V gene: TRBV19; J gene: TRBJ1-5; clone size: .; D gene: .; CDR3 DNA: TGTGCCAGTAGTATGGAGGGACATCTCAATCAGCCCCAGCATTTT; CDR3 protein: CASSMEGHLNQPQHF
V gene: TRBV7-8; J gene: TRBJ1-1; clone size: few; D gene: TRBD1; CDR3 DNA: TGTGCCAGCAGCTTGGGACAGGGCAACACTGAAGCTTTCTTT; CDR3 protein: CASSLGQGNTEAFF
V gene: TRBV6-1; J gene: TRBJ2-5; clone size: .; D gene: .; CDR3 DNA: TGTGCCAGCAGCAACCGGGAGACCCAGTACTTC; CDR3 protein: CASSNRETQYF
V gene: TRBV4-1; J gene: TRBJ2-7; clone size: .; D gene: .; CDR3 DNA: TGCGCCAGCAGCCGAGGACTCGGGGACCCTCTCTACGAGCAGTACTTC; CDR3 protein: CASSRGLGDPLYEQYF
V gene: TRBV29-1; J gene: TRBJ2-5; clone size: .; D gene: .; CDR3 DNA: TGCAGCGTCGCCCCAAGGGGGAGAGGAAAAGAGACCCAGTACTTC; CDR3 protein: CSVAPRGRGKETQYF
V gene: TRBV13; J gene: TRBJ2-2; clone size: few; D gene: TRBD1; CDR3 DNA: TGTGCCAGCAGCTCCACAGGGGAGTTCGGGGAGCTGTTTTTT; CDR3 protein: CASSSTGEFGELFF
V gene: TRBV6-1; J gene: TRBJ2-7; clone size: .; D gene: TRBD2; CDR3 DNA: TGTGCCAGCAGCTTATCTAGCGGGAACTACGAGCAGTACTTC; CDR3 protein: CASSLSSGNYEQYF
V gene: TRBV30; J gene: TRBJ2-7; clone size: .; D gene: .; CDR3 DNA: TGTGCCTGGAGTGTAGGATCGGCTGACGAGCAGTACTTC; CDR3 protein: CAWSVGSADEQYF
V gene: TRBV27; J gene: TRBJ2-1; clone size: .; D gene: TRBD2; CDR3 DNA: TGTGCCAGCAGTTTATCGTGGGAGGGCCCCAATGAGCAGTTCTTC; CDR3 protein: CASSLSWEGPNEQFF
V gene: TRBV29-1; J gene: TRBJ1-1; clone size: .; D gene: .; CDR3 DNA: TGCAGCGTTGTTCCGGGGATCGGCACTGAAGCTTTCTTT; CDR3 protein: CSVVPGIGTEAFF
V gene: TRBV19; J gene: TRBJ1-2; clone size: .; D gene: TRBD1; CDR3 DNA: TGTGCCAGTAGTATTATGGGACAGGGGCAGAACTATGGCTACACCTTC; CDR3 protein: CASSIMGQGQNYGYTF
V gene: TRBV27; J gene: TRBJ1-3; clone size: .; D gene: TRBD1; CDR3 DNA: TGTGCCAGCAGCCTGACAGGGGGCTCTGGAAACACCATATATTTT; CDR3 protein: CASSLTGGSGNTIYF
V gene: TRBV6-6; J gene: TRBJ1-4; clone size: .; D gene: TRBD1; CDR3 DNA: TGTGCCAGCAGTTATTCTCCAGGGGGCGCCGGTGAAAAACTGTTTTTT; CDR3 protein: CASSYSPGGAGEKLFF
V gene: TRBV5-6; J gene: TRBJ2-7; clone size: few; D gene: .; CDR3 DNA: TGTGCCAGCGGGATAGGAGCACTCGAGCAGTACTTC; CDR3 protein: CASGIGALEQYF
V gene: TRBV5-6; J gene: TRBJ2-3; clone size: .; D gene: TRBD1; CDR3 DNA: TGTGCCAGCAGTTCCCCAGGACAGGGAATCACAGATACGCAGTATTTT; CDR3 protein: CASSSPGQGITDTQYF
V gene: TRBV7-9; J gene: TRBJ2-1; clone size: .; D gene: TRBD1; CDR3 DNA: TGTGCCAGCAGATCTGGACAGGGATACAATGAGCAGTTCTTC; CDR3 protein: CASRSGQGYNEQFF
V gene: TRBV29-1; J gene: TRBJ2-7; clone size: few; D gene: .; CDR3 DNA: TGCAGCGTTGTAGGACCAATCTACGAGCAGTACTTC; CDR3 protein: CSVVGPIYEQYF
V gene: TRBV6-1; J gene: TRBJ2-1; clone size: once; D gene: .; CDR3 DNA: TGTGCCAGCAGTGAAGGATTGGCTCCCCATTCCTACAATGAGCAGTTCTTC; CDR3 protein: CASSEGLAPHSYNEQFF
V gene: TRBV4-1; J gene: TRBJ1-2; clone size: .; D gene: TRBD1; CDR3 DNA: TGCGCCAGCAGCCAAGGTCGGGACAGGGTTGACGGCTACACCTTC; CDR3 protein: CASSQGRDRVDGYTF
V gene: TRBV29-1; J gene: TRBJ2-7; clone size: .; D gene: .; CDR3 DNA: TGCAGCGTTGAATTATTAGGCAACCACTACGAGCAGTACTTC; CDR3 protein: CSVELLGNHYEQYF
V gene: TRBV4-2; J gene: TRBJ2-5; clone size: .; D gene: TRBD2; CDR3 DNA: TGTGCCAGCAGCCAAGGTAGCGGGAGGGCCTTAGAGACCCAGTACTTC; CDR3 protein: CASSQGSGRALETQYF
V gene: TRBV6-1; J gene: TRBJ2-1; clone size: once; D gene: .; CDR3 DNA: TGTGCCAGCAGTGAACCGAGCGGCCCCTACAATGAGCAGTTCTTC; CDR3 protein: CASSEPSGPYNEQFF